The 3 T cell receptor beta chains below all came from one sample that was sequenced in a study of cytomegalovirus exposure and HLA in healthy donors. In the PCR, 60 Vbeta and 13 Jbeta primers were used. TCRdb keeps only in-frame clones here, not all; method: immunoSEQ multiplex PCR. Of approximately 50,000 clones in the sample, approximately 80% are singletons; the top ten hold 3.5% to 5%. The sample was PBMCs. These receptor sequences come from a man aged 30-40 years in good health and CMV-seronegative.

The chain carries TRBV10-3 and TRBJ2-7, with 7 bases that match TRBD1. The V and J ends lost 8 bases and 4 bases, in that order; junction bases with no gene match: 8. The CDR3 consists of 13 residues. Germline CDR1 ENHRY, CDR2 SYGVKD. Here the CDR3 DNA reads TGTGCCATCTCATACCGGGACAGTTACGAGCAGTACTTC. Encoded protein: CAISYRDSYEQYF.

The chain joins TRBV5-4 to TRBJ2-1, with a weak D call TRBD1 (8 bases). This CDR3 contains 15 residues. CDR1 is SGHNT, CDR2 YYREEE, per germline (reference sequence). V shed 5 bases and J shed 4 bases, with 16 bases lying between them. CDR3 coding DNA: TGTGCCAGCAGGCCTGACAGGGGACTATACAATGAGCAGTTCTTC. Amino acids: CASRPDRGLYNEQFF.

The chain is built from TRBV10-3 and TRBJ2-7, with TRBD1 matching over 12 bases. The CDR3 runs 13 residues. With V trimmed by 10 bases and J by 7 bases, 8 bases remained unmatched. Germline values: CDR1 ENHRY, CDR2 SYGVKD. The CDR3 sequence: CATWGQGALEQYF. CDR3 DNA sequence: TGTGCCACCTGGGGACAGGGGGCGTTAGAGCAGTACTTC.